The 18 T cell receptor beta chains below all came from one sample that was sequenced in a study of blood T cell repertoires in COVID-19. The repertoire was sequenced with immunoSEQ multiplex PCR; TCRdb's copy has only in-frame clones and lacks some. The data show around 270,000 clones, around 83% seen once. The sequenced material came from peripheral blood. The receptors were gathered from a woman aged 40 to 55 who had recovered from COVID-19.

The CDR3 nucleotides are TGTGCCAGCAGGCTATCCGGGACAGGGGCCTCTGGAAACACCATATATTTT. Protein: CASRLSGTGASGNTIYF. The V call is TRBV2, the J call TRBJ1-3; TRBD1 matches at 10 bases. The CDR3 sequence is 17 residues long. Germline V gene lookup returns CDR1 SNHLY and CDR2 FYNNEI. Losses at the gene ends were 6 bases for V and 0 bases for J; bases not matched to a gene: 8.

The count of this clone is one. The CDR3 here is CASSSRGLTGELFF. CDR3 nucleotides: TGTGCCAGCAGTTCGAGGGGACTCACCGGGGAGCTGTTTTTT. The chain uses TRBV6-5 and TRBJ2-2; possible D gene TRBD2, 6 bases. The length of the CDR3 is 14 residues. V was cut by 4 bases and J by 4 bases, with 10 bases left in between. CDR1 is MNHEY and CDR2 is SVGAGI in the germline V gene.

The chain joins TRBV11-2 to TRBJ1-2; D might be TRBD1 (6 bases). V was shortened by 6 bases and J by 6 bases, with 26 bases between the two germline ends. Germline-derived CDR1 and CDR2 are SGHAT and FQNNGV. CDR3 length equals 17 residues. In nucleotides, the CDR3 is TGTGCCAGCAGGGCTCTGGGGGCCCCCCTTGGACAACATGGCTACACCTTC. Amino acid sequence: CASRALGAPLGQHGYTF.

V gene TRBV7-9 combines with J gene TRBJ1-2; 11 nucleotides agree with TRBD1. CDR3 size: 18 residues. Germline trimming cut 0 bases from V and 6 bases from J; bases unmatched to any gene: 12. CDR1 is SEHNR and CDR2 is FQNEAQ in the germline V gene (reference sequence). CDR3 DNA: TGTGCCAGCAGCTTAGCGCTAACCCAGGACAGGGGGCGAAATGGCTACACCTTC. Its protein is CASSLALTQDRGRNGYTF. Drawing the rest from reference TRBV7-9 and TRBJ1-2, the complete variable domain is DTGVSQNPRHKITKRGQNVTFRCDPISEHNRLYWYRQTLGQGPEFLTYFQNEAQLEKSRLLSDRFSAERPKGSFSTLEIQRTEQGDSAMYLCASSLALTQDRGRNGYTFGSGTRLTVV.

This chain uses TRBV2 with TRBJ2-1; D possibly corresponds to TRBD2 (5 bases). The V end lost 5 bases, the J end lost 0 bases, and 11 bases lay between the germline ends. The CDR3 extends over 15 amino acids. Germline V gene sequence: CDR1 SNHLY, CDR2 FYNNEI. This CDR3 reads CASSPQRSSYNEQFF. DNA for the CDR3: TGTGCCAGCAGTCCCCAGCGGAGCTCCTACAATGAGCAGTTCTTC. The whole variable domain, remainder taken from reference TRBV2 and TRBJ2-1, is EPEVTQTPSHQVTQMGQEVILRCVPISNHLYFYWYRQILGQKVEFLVSFYNNEISEKSEIFDDQFSVERPDGSNFTLKIRSTKLEDSAMYFCASSPQRSSYNEQFFGPGTRLTVL.

The rearrangement joins TRBV19 to TRBJ1-1; TRBD1 aligns across 7 bases. Germline values: CDR1 LNHDA, CDR2 SQIVND (reference sequence). Unmatched junction bases numbered 10, after V lost 6 bases and J lost 6 bases. The CDR3 extends over 14 amino acids. For the CDR3, the DNA is TGTGCCAGTAGCAACAGGGGCCATGGCGCTGAAGCTTTCTTT. Its translation is CASSNRGHGAEAFF.

J is TRBJ1-5 and V is TRBV7-9, with a possible D match to TRBD1 (6 bases). Germline CDR1 is SEHNR and CDR2 is FQNEAQ (reference sequence). The V and J ends lost 1 base and 12 bases respectively, with 13 bases between them. The CDR3 runs to 13 residues. CDR3 sequence: CASSLEQDRGQHF. In nucleotides, the CDR3 is TGTGCCAGCAGCTTAGAACAGGACAGAGGCCAGCATTTT.

The CDR3 nucleotides are TGTGCCAGCAGCTTGACGGTAAATGAGCAGTTCTTC. Amino acids: CASSLTVNEQFF. The rearrangement joins TRBV5-4 to TRBJ2-1; D remains ambiguous. Germline lookup yields CDR1 SGHNT and CDR2 YYREEE (reference sequence). V was cut by 1 base and J by 7 bases, with 6 bases left in between. The CDR3 spans 12 residues. The full variable domain, its missing parts supplied by reference TRBV5-4 and TRBJ2-1, is ETGVTQSPTHLIKTRGQQVTLRCSSQSGHNTVSWYQQALGQGPQFIFQYYREEENGRGNFPPRFSGLQFPNYSSELNVNALELDDSALYLCASSLTVNEQFFGPGTRLTVL.

The genes are TRBV29-1 and TRBJ1-1; D remains ambiguous. This CDR3 is 12 amino acids long. V was trimmed by 4 bases and J by 0 bases, leaving 6 bases between them. Germline V gene lookup returns CDR1 SQVTM and CDR2 ANQGSEA. The CDR3 here is CSVGGMNTEAFF. The CDR3 DNA sequence: TGCAGCGTTGGAGGGATGAACACTGAAGCTTTCTTT.

The chain links TRBV7-2 to TRBJ2-1; 9 nucleotides align to TRBD2. Germline assignment: CDR1 SGHTA and CDR2 FQGNSA. This CDR3 has 16 residues. V lost 5 bases, J lost 4 bases, and 9 bases stayed unmatched. DNA of the CDR3: TGTGCCAGCAGCCCGTCAAGCGGGGGGTCATACAATGAGCAGTTCTTC. Translation gives CASSPSSGGSYNEQFF.

Here the CDR3 DNA reads TGTGCCAGCAGAAACTTCCAAGAGACCCAGTACTTC. Its protein is CASRNFQETQYF. V gene TRBV6-5 combines with J gene TRBJ2-5; D is uncertain. Germline CDR1 is MNHEY and CDR2 is SVGAGI. V was clipped by 6 bases and J by 1 base, with 6 bases between them. CDR3 size: 12 residues.

The rearrangement uses TRBV6-4 and TRBJ2-1, with a possible D match to TRBD2 (6 bases). The V end was cut by 8 bases, the J end by 7 bases, with 15 bases between. CDR3 length: 13 amino acids. The germline CDR1 and CDR2 sequences are MRHNA and SNTAGT. CDR3 in DNA: TGTGCCAGCGGAGGGCTCAGCGGGAATGAGCAGTTCTTC. It yields the protein CASGGLSGNEQFF.

The V gene is TRBV4-2, the J gene TRBJ2-5; 8 nucleotides match TRBD2. The V and J ends lost 0 bases and 6 bases, in that order; junction bases with no gene match: 9. The CDR3 spans 16 residues. Germline values: CDR1 LGHNA, CDR2 YNFKEQ. The CDR3 loop reads CASSQENGGAMKTQYF. The CDR3 nucleotides read TGTGCCAGCAGCCAAGAGAACGGGGGGGCGATGAAGACCCAGTACTTC.

In DNA form, the CDR3 reads TGTGCCAGCTCACCACCCGGGACAGTGATCTATGGCTACACCTTC. Its translation: CASSPPGTVIYGYTF. The chain couples TRBV18 to TRBJ1-2; 7 positions agree with TRBD1. This CDR3 has 15 amino acids. Looked up from germline, CDR1 is KGHSH and CDR2 is LQKENI. Trimming cost V 0 bases and J 4 bases; bases outside gene matches: 5.

The chain carries TRBV10-3 and TRBJ2-7; D is unresolved. V lost 0 bases and J 7 bases, leaving 4 bases between the germline ends. CDR1 is ENHRY and CDR2 is SYGVKD in the germline V gene. This CDR3 has 11 residues. The CDR3 nucleotides are TGTGCCATCAGTGAGTCTATGGAGCAGTACTTC. It yields the protein CAISESMEQYF.

V gene TRBV29-1 combines with J gene TRBJ2-1, with TRBD1 matching 8 bases. The germline gives CDR1 SQVTM, CDR2 ANQGSEA. The CDR3 has 13 residues. The trim removed 4 bases at V and 9 bases at J, leaving 8 bases unmatched. This CDR3 is CSVGASGGGEQFF. The CDR3 nucleotides are TGCAGCGTTGGGGCCTCAGGGGGCGGTGAGCAGTTCTTC.

This clone was observed a handful of times. This chain connects TRBV27 to TRBJ1-6; TRBD1 matches 11 bases. Germline trimming cut 2 bases from V and 1 base from J; bases unmatched to any gene: 16. The CDR3 loop spans 22 amino acids. The germline V gene has CDR1 MNHEY and CDR2 SMNVEV (reference sequence). The CDR3 bases are TGTGCCAGCAGTTTAAGGACCCCGTCGGACAGGGGGCTTGGGTCCTATAATTCACCCCTCCACTTT. Residues: CASSLRTPSDRGLGSYNSPLHF.

V and J are TRBV19 and TRBJ2-1, with D tentatively TRBD2 (5 bases). This CDR3 is 14 amino acids long. Germline loops: CDR1 LNHDA, CDR2 SQIVND (reference sequence). Trimming removed 3 bases from V and 2 bases from J, with 8 bases in between. The CDR3 DNA is TGTGCCAGTAGTATTTCTAGCCCCTACAATGAGCAGTTCTTC. It yields the protein CASSISSPYNEQFF.